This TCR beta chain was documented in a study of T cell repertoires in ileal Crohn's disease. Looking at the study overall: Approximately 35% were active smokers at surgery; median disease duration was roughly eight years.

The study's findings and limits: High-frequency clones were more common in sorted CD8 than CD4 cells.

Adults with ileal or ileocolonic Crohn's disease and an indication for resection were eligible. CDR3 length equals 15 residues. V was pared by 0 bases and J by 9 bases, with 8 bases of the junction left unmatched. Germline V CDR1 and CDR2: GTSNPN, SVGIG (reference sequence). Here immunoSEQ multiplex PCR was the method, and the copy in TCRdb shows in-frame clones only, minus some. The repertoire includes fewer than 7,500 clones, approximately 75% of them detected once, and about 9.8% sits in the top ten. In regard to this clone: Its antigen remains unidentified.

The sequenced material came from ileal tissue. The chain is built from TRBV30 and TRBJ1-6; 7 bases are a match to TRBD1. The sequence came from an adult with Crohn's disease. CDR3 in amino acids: CAWSVRGGLPSPLHF. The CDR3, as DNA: TGTGCCTGGAGTGTGAGAGGGGGCCTTCCTTCACCCCTCCACTTT.